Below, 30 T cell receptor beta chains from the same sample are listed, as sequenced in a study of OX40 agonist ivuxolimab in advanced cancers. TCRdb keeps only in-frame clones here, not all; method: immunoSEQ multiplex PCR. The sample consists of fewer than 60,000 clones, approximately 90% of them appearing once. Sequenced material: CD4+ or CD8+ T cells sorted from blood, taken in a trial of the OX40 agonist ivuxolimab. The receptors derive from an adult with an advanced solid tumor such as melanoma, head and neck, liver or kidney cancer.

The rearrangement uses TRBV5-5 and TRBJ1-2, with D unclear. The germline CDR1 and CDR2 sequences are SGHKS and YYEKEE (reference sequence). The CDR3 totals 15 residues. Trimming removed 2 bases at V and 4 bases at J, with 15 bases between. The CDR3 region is CASSLDPAALYGYTF. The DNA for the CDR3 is TGTGCCAGCAGCTTAGATCCGGCAGCCCTCTATGGCTACACCTTC.

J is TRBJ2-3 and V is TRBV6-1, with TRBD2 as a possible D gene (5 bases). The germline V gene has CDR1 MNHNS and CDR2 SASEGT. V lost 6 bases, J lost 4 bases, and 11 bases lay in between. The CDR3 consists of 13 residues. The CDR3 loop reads CASRPASPDTQYF. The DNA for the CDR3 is TGTGCCAGCAGACCAGCTAGCCCAGATACGCAGTATTTT.

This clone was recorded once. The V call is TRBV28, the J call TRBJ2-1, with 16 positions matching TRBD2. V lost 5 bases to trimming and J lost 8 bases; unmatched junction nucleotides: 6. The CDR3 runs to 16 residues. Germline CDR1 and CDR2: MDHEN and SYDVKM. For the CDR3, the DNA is TGTGCCAGCAGTCCCACGGGACTAGCGGGAGGGGATGAGCAGTTCTTC. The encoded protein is CASSPTGLAGGDEQFF.

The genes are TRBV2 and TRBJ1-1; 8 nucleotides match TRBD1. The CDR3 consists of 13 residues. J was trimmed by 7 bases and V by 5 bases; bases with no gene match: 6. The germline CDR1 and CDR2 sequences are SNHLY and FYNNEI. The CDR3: CASSPRDRSEAFF. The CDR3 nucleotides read TGTGCCAGCAGTCCCCGGGACAGGAGTGAAGCTTTCTTT.

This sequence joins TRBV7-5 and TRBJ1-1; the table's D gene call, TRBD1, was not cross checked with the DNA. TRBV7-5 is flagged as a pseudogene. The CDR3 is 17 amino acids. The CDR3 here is CVRSALIGQGMNTEAFF. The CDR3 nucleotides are TGTGTCAGAAGCGCTCTAATCGGACAGGGAATGAACACTGAAGCTTTCTTT.

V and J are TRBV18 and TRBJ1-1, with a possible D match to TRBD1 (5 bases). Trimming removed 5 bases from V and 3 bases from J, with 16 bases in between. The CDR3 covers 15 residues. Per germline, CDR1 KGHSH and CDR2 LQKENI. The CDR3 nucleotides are TGTGCCAGCTCAGGTTTTGAGGGGTTTGACACTGAAGCTTTCTTT. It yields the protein CASSGFEGFDTEAFF.

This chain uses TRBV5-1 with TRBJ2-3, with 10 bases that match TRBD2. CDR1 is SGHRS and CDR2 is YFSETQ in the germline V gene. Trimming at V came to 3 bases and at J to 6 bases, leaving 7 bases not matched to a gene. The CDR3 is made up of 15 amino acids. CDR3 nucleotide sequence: TGCGCCAGCAGCTCCCGGACTAGCGGAAGGGATACGCAGTATTTT. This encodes CASSSRTSGRDTQYF.

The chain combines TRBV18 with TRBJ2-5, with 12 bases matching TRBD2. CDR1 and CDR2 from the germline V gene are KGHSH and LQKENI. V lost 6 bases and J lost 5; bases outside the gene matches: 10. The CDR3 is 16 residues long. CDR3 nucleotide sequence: TGTGCCAGCTCCGCACTAGCGGGGGGACCCGGGGAGACCCAGTACTTC. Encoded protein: CASSALAGGPGETQYF.

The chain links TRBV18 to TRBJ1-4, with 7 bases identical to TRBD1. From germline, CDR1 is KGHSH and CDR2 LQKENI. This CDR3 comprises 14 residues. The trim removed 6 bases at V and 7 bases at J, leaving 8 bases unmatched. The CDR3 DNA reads TGTGCCAGCTCTCCCGACAGGGCTGGTGAAAAACTGTTTTTT. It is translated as CASSPDRAGEKLFF. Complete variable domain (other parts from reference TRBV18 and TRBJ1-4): NAGVMQNPRHLVRRRGQEARLRCSPMKGHSHVYWYRQLPEEGLKFMVYLQKENIIDESGMPKERFSAEFPKEGPSILRIQQVVRGDSAAYFCASSPDRAGEKLFFGSGTQLSVL.

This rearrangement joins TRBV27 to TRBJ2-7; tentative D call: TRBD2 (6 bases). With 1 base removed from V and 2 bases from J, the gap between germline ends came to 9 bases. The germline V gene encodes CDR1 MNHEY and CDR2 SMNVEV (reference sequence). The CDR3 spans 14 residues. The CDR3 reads CASSLWSGAYEQYF. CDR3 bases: TGTGCCAGCAGTTTATGGTCGGGGGCCTACGAGCAGTACTTC.

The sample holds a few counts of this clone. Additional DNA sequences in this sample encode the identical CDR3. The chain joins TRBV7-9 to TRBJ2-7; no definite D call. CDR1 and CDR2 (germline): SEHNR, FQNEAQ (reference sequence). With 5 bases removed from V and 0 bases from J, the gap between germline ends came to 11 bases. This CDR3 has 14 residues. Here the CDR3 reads CASSPPSGSYEQYF. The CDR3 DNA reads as TGTGCCAGCAGCCCCCCCTCGGGCTCCTACGAGCAGTACTTC.

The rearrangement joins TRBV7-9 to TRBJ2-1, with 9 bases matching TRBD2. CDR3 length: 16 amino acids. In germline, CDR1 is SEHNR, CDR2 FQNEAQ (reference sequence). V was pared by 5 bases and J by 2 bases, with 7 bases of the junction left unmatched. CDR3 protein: CASSPPGGGAYNEQFF. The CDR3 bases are TGTGCCAGCAGCCCCCCGGGCGGGGGGGCCTACAATGAGCAGTTCTTC. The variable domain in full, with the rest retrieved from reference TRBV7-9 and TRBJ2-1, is DTGVSQNPRHKITKRGQNVTFRCDPISEHNRLYWYRQTLGQGPEFLTYFQNEAQLEKSRLLSDRFSAERPKGSFSTLEIQRTEQGDSAMYLCASSPPGGGAYNEQFFGPGTRLTVL.

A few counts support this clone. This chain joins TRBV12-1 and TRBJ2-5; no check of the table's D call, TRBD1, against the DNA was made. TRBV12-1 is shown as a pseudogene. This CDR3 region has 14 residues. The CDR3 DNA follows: TGTGCCAGCAGCTCCCCAGGGTCACGGGAGACCCAGTACTTC. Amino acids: CASSSPGSRETQYF.

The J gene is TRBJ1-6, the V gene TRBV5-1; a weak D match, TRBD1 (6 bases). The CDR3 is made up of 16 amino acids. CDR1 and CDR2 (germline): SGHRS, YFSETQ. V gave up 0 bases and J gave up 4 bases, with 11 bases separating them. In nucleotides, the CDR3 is TGCGCCAGCAGCTTGGCCGGACAGAGATATAATTCACCCCTCCACTTT. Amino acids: CASSLAGQRYNSPLHF.

CDR3 loop: CASSPRTGVLLAAEQYF. CDR3 DNA sequence: TGTGCCAGCTCACCACGGACAGGGGTTTTATTGGCGGCCGAGCAGTACTTC. The J gene is TRBJ2-7, the V gene TRBV18; 9 bases agree with TRBD1. This CDR3 comprises 17 residues. The V gene end was trimmed by 1 base and the J gene end by 6 bases; junction bases not matched to a gene: 13. CDR1 and CDR2 (germline): KGHSH, LQKENI. Full variable domain (outside the CDR3, taken from reference TRBV18 and TRBJ2-7): NAGVMQNPRHLVRRRGQEARLRCSPMKGHSHVYWYRQLPEEGLKFMVYLQKENIIDESGMPKERFSAEFPKEGPSILRIQQVVRGDSAAYFCASSPRTGVLLAAEQYFGPGTRLTVT.

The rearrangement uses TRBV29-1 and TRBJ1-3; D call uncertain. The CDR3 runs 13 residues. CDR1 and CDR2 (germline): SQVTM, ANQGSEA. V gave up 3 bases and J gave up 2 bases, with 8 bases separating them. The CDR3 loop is CSVDPIAGNTIYF. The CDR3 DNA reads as TGCAGCGTTGACCCCATCGCTGGAAACACCATATATTTT.

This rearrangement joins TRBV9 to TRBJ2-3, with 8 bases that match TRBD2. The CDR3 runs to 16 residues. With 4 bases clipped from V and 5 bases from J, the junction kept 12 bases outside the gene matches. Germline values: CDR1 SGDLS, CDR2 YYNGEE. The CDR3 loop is CASSPTLRGARDTQYF. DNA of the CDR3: TGTGCCAGCAGCCCGACCCTGCGGGGGGCTAGAGATACGCAGTATTTT.

CDR3 in DNA: TGTGCCAGCAGCTTAGGGCTAGCGGGGGACGAGCAGTACTTC. This sequence encodes CASSLGLAGDEQYF. The chain has TRBV7-9 and TRBJ2-7, with 10 bases lining up with TRBD2. Germline CDR1 SEHNR, CDR2 FQNEAQ (reference sequence). CDR3 length: 14 residues. The V segment lost 1 base and the J segment 5 bases; nucleotides outside the gene matches: 2.

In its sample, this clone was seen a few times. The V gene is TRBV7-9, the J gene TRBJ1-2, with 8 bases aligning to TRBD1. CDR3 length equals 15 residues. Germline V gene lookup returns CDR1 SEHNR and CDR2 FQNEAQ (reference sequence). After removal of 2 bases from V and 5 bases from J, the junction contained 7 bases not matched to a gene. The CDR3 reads CASSLRQGAGYGYTF. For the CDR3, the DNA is TGTGCCAGCAGCTTAAGGCAGGGGGCAGGGTATGGCTACACCTTC.

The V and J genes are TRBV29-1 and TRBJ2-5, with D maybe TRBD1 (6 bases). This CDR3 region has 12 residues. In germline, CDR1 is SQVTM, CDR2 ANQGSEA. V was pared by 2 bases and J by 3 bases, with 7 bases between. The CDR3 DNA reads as TGCAGCGTTGAACCAGGGGAAGAGACCCAGTACTTC. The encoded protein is CSVEPGEETQYF. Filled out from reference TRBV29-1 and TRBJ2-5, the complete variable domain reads SAVISQKPSRDICQRGTSLTIQCQVDSQVTMMFWYRQQPGQSLTLIATANQGSEATYESGFVIDKFPISRPNLTFSTLTVSNMSPEDSSIYLCSVEPGEETQYFGPGTRLLVL.

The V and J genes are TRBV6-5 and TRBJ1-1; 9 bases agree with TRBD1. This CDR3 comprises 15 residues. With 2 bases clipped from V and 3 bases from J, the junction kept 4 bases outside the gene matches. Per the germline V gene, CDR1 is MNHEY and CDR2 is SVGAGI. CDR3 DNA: TGTGCCAGCAGTTACCGGGACAGGGCCTACACTGAAGCTTTCTTT. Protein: CASSYRDRAYTEAFF.

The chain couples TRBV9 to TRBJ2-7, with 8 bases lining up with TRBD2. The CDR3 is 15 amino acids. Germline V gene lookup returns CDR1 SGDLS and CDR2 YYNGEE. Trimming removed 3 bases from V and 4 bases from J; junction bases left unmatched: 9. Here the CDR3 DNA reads TGTGCCAGCAGCGCCGGACTAGCTGCGGGGTACGAGCAGTACTTC. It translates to CASSAGLAAGYEQYF.

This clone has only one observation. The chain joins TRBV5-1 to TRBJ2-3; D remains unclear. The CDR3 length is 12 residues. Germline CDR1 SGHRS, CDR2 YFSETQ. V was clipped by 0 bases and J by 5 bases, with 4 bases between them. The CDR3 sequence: CASSLVRDTQYF. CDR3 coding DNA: TGCGCCAGCAGCTTGGTCCGAGATACGCAGTATTTT.

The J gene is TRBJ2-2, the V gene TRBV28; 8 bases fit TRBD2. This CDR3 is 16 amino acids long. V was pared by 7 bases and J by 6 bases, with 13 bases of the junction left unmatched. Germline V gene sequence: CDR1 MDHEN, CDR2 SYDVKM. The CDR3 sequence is CASTREAGDGAGELFF. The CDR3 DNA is TGTGCCAGCACCCGGGAAGCGGGAGACGGAGCCGGGGAGCTGTTTTTT.

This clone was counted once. The CDR3 region is CASGWTVLFTGELFF. CDR3 DNA: TGTGCCAGCGGTTGGACAGTCCTGTTCACCGGGGAGCTGTTTTTT. The rearrangement joins TRBV2 to TRBJ2-2; D is possibly TRBD1 (6 bases). The CDR3 is 15 residues long. Germline values: CDR1 SNHLY, CDR2 FYNNEI. V was cut by 8 bases and J by 4 bases, with 17 bases left in between.

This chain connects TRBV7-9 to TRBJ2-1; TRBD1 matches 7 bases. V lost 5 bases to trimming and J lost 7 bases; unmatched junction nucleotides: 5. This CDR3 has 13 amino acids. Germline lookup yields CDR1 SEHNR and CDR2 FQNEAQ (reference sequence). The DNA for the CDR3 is TGTGCCAGCAGCCGTGGGACAGCTAATGAGCAGTTCTTC. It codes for CASSRGTANEQFF. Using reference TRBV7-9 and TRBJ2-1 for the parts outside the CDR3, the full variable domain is DTGVSQNPRHKITKRGQNVTFRCDPISEHNRLYWYRQTLGQGPEFLTYFQNEAQLEKSRLLSDRFSAERPKGSFSTLEIQRTEQGDSAMYLCASSRGTANEQFFGPGTRLTVL.

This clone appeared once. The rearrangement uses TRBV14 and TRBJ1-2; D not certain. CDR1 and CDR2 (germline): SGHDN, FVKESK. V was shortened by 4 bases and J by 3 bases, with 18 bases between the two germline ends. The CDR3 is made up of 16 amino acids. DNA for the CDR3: TGTGCCAGCAGCCTAGCTGTCCCCGCCGCCGACTATGGCTACACCTTC. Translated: CASSLAVPAADYGYTF.

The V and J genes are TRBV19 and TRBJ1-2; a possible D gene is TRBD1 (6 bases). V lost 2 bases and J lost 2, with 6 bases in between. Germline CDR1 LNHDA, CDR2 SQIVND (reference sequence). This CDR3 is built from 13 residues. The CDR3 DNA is TGTGCCAGTAGTATAACAGGGAACTATGGCTACACCTTC. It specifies CASSITGNYGYTF.

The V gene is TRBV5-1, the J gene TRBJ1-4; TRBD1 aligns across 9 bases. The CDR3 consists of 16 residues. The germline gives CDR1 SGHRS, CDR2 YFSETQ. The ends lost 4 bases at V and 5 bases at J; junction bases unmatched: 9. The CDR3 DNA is TGCGCCAGCAGCCCGTTAAGCGGACAGGGGAATGAAAAACTGTTTTTT. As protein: CASSPLSGQGNEKLFF.

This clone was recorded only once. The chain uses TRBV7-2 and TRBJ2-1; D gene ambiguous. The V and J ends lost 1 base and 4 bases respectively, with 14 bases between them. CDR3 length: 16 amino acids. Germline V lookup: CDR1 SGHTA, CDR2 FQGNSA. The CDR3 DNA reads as TGTGCCAGCAGCTTAGGGTCCAGTCCGTCATACAATGAGCAGTTCTTC. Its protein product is CASSLGSSPSYNEQFF.